The 28 T cell receptor beta chains below come from one sample, sequenced in a study of cytomegalovirus exposure and HLA in healthy donors. PCR primers comprised 60 Vbeta and 13 Jbeta primers. The method was immunoSEQ multiplex PCR; TCRdb's version includes in-frame clones alone and lacks a portion of them. This sample has 110,000 to 150,000 clones, with around 82% found just once. Specimen: PBMCs. The origin of the receptors is a man in his forties or fifties in good health and CMV-seropositive.

The sample holds one count of this clone. The chain combines TRBV27 with TRBJ2-7, with D tentatively TRBD2 (5 bases). Germline V CDR1 and CDR2: MNHEY, SMNVEV (reference sequence). This CDR3 is 14 amino acids long. The V end lost 4 bases, the J end lost 2 bases, and 12 bases lay between the germline ends. CDR3 amino acids: CASSYQAGAYEQYF. The CDR3 coding sequence is TGTGCCAGCAGTTATCAGGCCGGGGCCTACGAGCAGTACTTC.

Concerning this clone: The sample holds other DNA sequences that translate to the same CDR3. The chain is built from TRBV7-9 and TRBJ1-2, with a weak D call TRBD1 (5 bases). The CDR3 consists of 13 residues. V shed 3 bases and J shed 1 base, with 6 bases lying between them. CDR1 and CDR2 from the germline V gene are SEHNR and FQNEAQ (reference sequence). The CDR3 DNA sequence: TGTGCCAGCAGCTTGACAGATAACTATGGCTACACCTTC. Translated: CASSLTDNYGYTF. The variable domain in full, completed from reference TRBV7-9 and TRBJ1-2, reads DTGVSQNPRHKITKRGQNVTFRCDPISEHNRLYWYRQTLGQGPEFLTYFQNEAQLEKSRLLSDRFSAERPKGSFSTLEIQRTEQGDSAMYLCASSLTDNYGYTFGSGTRLTVV.

The chain joins TRBV11-2 to TRBJ2-7; D ambiguous. V was trimmed by 1 base and J by 4 bases, leaving 11 bases between them. The CDR3 is 14 amino acids. The germline V gene encodes CDR1 SGHAT and CDR2 FQNNGV. The CDR3 sequence: CASSLVLSGYEQYF. CDR3 DNA sequence: TGTGCCAGCAGCTTAGTGCTTTCAGGTTACGAGCAGTACTTC. Supplemented by reference TRBV11-2 and TRBJ2-7, the full variable domain reads EAGVAQSPRYKIIEKRQSVAFWCNPISGHATLYWYQQILGQGPKLLIQFQNNGVVDDSQLPKDRFSAERLKGVDSTLKIQPAKLEDSAVYLCASSLVLSGYEQYFGPGTRLTVT.

V and J are TRBV2 and TRBJ2-1, with D possibly being TRBD2 (6 bases). Germline CDR1 and CDR2: SNHLY and FYNNEI. This CDR3 contains 15 residues. Trimming stripped 7 bases from V and 2 bases from J, with 15 bases between. The CDR3 sequence is CASINRDFTYNEQFF. The DNA of the CDR3 is TGTGCCAGCATTAACCGGGACTTTACCTACAATGAGCAGTTCTTC.

This clone was observed a few times. The CDR3 DNA reads TGTGCCAGCAGCCCCAGAACAGGGGCTGGCTATGGCTACACCTTC. Amino acids: CASSPRTGAGYGYTF. The rearrangement links TRBV7-8 to TRBJ1-2, with 7 positions matching TRBD1. The CDR3 has 15 residues. The V segment lost 5 bases and the J segment 4 bases; nucleotides outside the gene matches: 10. The germline gives CDR1 SGHVS, CDR2 FQNEAQ.

The rearrangement uses TRBV29-1 and TRBJ1-3; D gene ambiguous. The CDR3 loop spans 13 amino acids. The germline V gene has CDR1 SQVTM and CDR2 ANQGSEA. V was shortened by 8 bases and J by 0 bases, with 11 bases between the two germline ends. CDR3 in DNA: TGCAGCTATTCTACTAGCTCTGGAAACACCATATATTTT. Its protein product is CSYSTSSGNTIYF. Using reference TRBV29-1 and TRBJ1-3 for the parts outside the CDR3, the full variable domain is SAVISQKPSRDICQRGTSLTIQCQVDSQVTMMFWYRQQPGQSLTLIATANQGSEATYESGFVIDKFPISRPNLTFSTLTVSNMSPEDSSIYLCSYSTSSGNTIYFGEGSWLTVV.

This chain joins TRBV7-9 and TRBJ1-1, with D maybe TRBD1 (5 bases). V was pared by 6 bases and J by 7 bases, with 12 bases between. Looked up from germline, CDR1 is SEHNR and CDR2 is FQNEAQ (reference sequence). The CDR3 covers 12 residues. Written as DNA, the CDR3 is TGTGCCAGCAGTTCCCAGGGCTATGAAGCTTTCTTT. Encoded protein: CASSSQGYEAFF.

This chain connects TRBV9 to TRBJ1-2; D is possibly TRBD1 (5 bases). The CDR3 has 14 amino acids. Germline loops: CDR1 SGDLS, CDR2 YYNGEE. Deletions cut 2 bases from V and 5 bases from J, with 13 bases between. The CDR3 DNA reads as TGTGCCAGCAGCGTTTCGGGGGACCAGTATGGCTACACCTTC. Its protein is CASSVSGDQYGYTF.

The CDR3 sequence: CASSLTGSRYEQYF. CDR3 bases: TGCGCCAGCAGCTTGACAGGTTCGAGGTACGAGCAGTACTTC. The chain is built from TRBV5-1 and TRBJ2-7; a possible D gene is TRBD1 (5 bases). There are 14 residues in the CDR3. V was shortened by 1 base and J by 4 bases, with 12 bases between the two germline ends. CDR1 is SGHRS and CDR2 is YFSETQ in the germline V gene.

The chain couples TRBV5-8 to TRBJ1-5; D gene uncertain. Trimming took 0 bases from V and 4 from J, leaving 5 bases between them. Per the germline V gene, CDR1 is SGHTS and CDR2 is YDEGEE. CDR3 length: 13 amino acids. CDR3 sequence: CASSLGENQPQHF. The CDR3 DNA is TGTGCCAGCAGCTTGGGCGAAAATCAGCCCCAGCATTTT. The full variable domain, in which reference TRBV5-8 and TRBJ1-5 provide the parts outside the CDR3, is EAGVTQSPTHLIKTRGQQATLRCSPISGHTSVYWYQQALGLGLQFLLWYDEGEERNRGNFPPRFSGRQFPNYSSELNVNALELEDSALYLCASSLGENQPQHFGDGTRLSIL.

This clone was recorded only once. The chain has TRBV10-3 and TRBJ2-7; 7 bases line up with TRBD1. The CDR3 is made up of 17 amino acids. The junction had 20 bases not matched to a gene; V was cut back by 10 bases and J by 2 bases. Per germline, CDR1 ENHRY and CDR2 SYGVKD. CDR3 residues: CATFTPSGTAKTYEQYF. The CDR3 nucleotides read TGTGCCACCTTTACGCCTTCCGGGACAGCCAAAACCTACGAGCAGTACTTC.

V gene TRBV9 combines with J gene TRBJ2-1, with D possibly TRBD1 on 5 matching bases. This CDR3 is built from 16 residues. Deletions cut 0 bases from V and 0 bases from J, with 10 bases between. Germline CDR1 SGDLS, CDR2 YYNGEE. This chain's CDR3 is CASSVGSDSSYNEQFF. The DNA of the CDR3 is TGTGCCAGCAGCGTAGGTTCTGACAGCTCCTACAATGAGCAGTTCTTC.

The genes are TRBV10-1 and TRBJ2-7; D is possibly TRBD2 (6 bases). There are 15 residues in the CDR3. With 7 bases removed from V and 7 bases from J, the gap between germline ends came to 23 bases. Germline V gene sequence: CDR1 WNHNN, CDR2 SYGVQD (reference sequence). In nucleotides, the CDR3 is TGCGCCAGCATCCGCACCCAGGACTACCGGTTGGAGCAGTACTTC. It translates to CASIRTQDYRLEQYF.

This rearrangement joins TRBV6-6 to TRBJ1-1; 7 nucleotides match TRBD1. V was pared by 2 bases and J by 6 bases, with 6 bases of the junction left unmatched. CDR1 and CDR2 (germline): MNHNY, SVGAGI (reference sequence). CDR3 size: 14 residues. The CDR3 region is CASSYRKDRAEAFF. CDR3 nucleotides: TGTGCCAGCAGTTACCGAAAAGACAGGGCTGAAGCTTTCTTT.

This chain uses TRBV5-4 with TRBJ2-7; perhaps TRBD1 as D (6 bases). Trimming removed 4 bases at V and 7 bases at J, with 12 bases between. Germline values: CDR1 SGHNT, CDR2 YYREEE (reference sequence). CDR3 length: 12 amino acids. The CDR3 DNA sequence: TGTGCCAGCAGCCATTCGACAGGAGAGCAGTACTTC. It codes for CASSHSTGEQYF.

V usage is TRBV13 and J usage is TRBJ2-5, with 11 nucleotides matching TRBD2. The CDR3 covers 16 residues. The V gene's germline CDR1 is PRHDT and CDR2 FYEKMQ (reference sequence). V gave up 4 bases and J gave up 5 bases; unmatched junction bases: 9. The CDR3 DNA sequence: TGTGCCAGCAGCTCCCGTAGCGGGAGGGCGAGGGAGACCCAGTACTTC. It codes for CASSSRSGRARETQYF.

The chain uses TRBV11-3 and TRBJ2-7; 10 bases match TRBD2. The CDR3 length is 17 residues. With 1 base clipped from V and 5 bases from J, the junction kept 11 bases outside the gene matches. The germline V gene encodes CDR1 SGHNT and CDR2 YENEEA. In nucleotides, the CDR3 is TGTGCCAGCAGCTTAGTCTCGGCACTAGCGGGACCCAACGAGCAGTACTTC. Encoded protein: CASSLVSALAGPNEQYF.

The V and J genes are TRBV2 and TRBJ1-2; no reliable D call. Looked up from germline, CDR1 is SNHLY and CDR2 is FYNNEI. V lost 6 bases, J lost 0 bases, and 17 bases lay in between. This CDR3 is built from 16 residues. CDR3: CASRDWAHLTNYGYTF. CDR3 nucleotides: TGTGCCAGCAGGGACTGGGCCCACCTGACTAACTATGGCTACACCTTC.

This chain uses TRBV19 with TRBJ2-1, with a weak D call TRBD1 (6 bases). The germline V and J ends were trimmed by 2 bases and 6 bases, with 14 bases remaining between them. The germline V gene encodes CDR1 LNHDA and CDR2 SQIVND (reference sequence). The CDR3 is 15 amino acids. The CDR3 loop reads CASSIMTGPSNEQFF. In DNA, the CDR3 is TGTGCCAGTAGTATAATGACAGGCCCGAGCAATGAGCAGTTCTTC.

The chain uses TRBV5-1 and TRBJ2-1; the D gene is possibly TRBD2 (6 bases). CDR3 length: 16 amino acids. The germline CDR1 and CDR2 sequences are SGHRS and YFSETQ. V lost 1 base and J 4 bases, leaving 15 bases between the germline ends. CDR3 DNA sequence: TGCGCCAGCAGCTTGTATGGTCGGGGGATTTACAATGAGCAGTTCTTC. It is translated as CASSLYGRGIYNEQFF.

The rearrangement joins TRBV5-4 to TRBJ2-1; maybe TRBD2 (6 bases). Deletions cut 0 bases from V and 7 bases from J, with 17 bases between. Germline V lookup: CDR1 SGHNT, CDR2 YYREEE (reference sequence). The CDR3 is made up of 16 amino acids. CDR3 in amino acids: CASSLGFGSDGNEQFF. The CDR3, as DNA: TGTGCCAGCAGCTTGGGTTTCGGGAGCGATGGGAATGAGCAGTTCTTC.

The chain combines TRBV6-1 with TRBJ2-7; D is ambiguous. This CDR3 is built from 11 residues. The V gene's germline CDR1 is MNHNS and CDR2 SASEGT. V gave up 3 bases and J gave up 3 bases, with 3 bases separating them. The CDR3 loop reads CASSDLYEQYF. The DNA of the CDR3 is TGTGCCAGCAGTGACCTCTACGAGCAGTACTTC.

This sequence joins TRBV28 and TRBJ1-1; perhaps TRBD1 as D (5 bases). V lost 5 bases and J lost 1, with 17 bases in between. Germline CDR1 is MDHEN and CDR2 is SYDVKM. The CDR3 contains 16 residues. CDR3: CASSATRQYPNTEAFF. DNA of the CDR3: TGTGCCAGCAGTGCGACTCGACAGTATCCGAACACTGAAGCTTTCTTT.

This clone turned up a few times. This chain uses TRBV6-6 with TRBJ2-1, with TRBD2 as a possible D gene (5 bases). Trimming shortened V by 4 bases and J by 9 bases, and 10 bases separated the two germline ends. Germline lookup yields CDR1 MNHNY and CDR2 SVGAGI (reference sequence). The CDR3 is 12 amino acids. The CDR3 sequence is CASSSPAGEQFF. The CDR3 nucleotides read TGTGCCAGCAGTTCCCCGGCGGGTGAGCAGTTCTTC.

The rearrangement joins TRBV7-9 to TRBJ1-2; D is ambiguous. The V and J ends lost 4 bases and 1 base respectively, with 10 bases between them. Germline V gene sequence: CDR1 SEHNR, CDR2 FQNEAQ (reference sequence). The CDR3 consists of 14 residues. As DNA, the CDR3 is TGTGCCAGCAGCTCAAGAACAGATAACTATGGCTACACCTTC. It codes for CASSSRTDNYGYTF. The entire variable domain, with the rest obtained from reference TRBV7-9 and TRBJ1-2, is as follows: DTGVSQNPRHKITKRGQNVTFRCDPISEHNRLYWYRQTLGQGPEFLTYFQNEAQLEKSRLLSDRFSAERPKGSFSTLEIQRTEQGDSAMYLCASSSRTDNYGYTFGSGTRLTVV.

The V gene is TRBV2, the J gene TRBJ1-1, with D possibly matching TRBD1 (6 bases). The V gene lost 5 bases and the J gene lost 5 bases, with 30 bases spanning the gap. The CDR3 totals 19 residues. Germline CDR1 and CDR2: SNHLY and FYNNEI. The CDR3 sequence is CASSSHQGMSPRVSTEAFF. The CDR3 DNA reads as TGTGCCAGCAGTAGTCATCAGGGGATGAGCCCGAGAGTGAGTACTGAAGCTTTCTTT.

This sequence joins TRBV6-6 and TRBJ1-2; weak D call: TRBD1 (5 bases). The CDR3 runs to 16 residues. The germline V and J ends were trimmed by 0 bases and 4 bases, with 15 bases remaining between them. Germline V gives CDR1 MNHNY, CDR2 SVGAGI (reference sequence). In DNA, the CDR3 is TGTGCCAGCAGTTACTCGAAGTCGAGACAGCTCTATGGCTACACCTTC. It is translated as CASSYSKSRQLYGYTF.

This clone came up a few times. The chain links TRBV2 to TRBJ2-7, with 9 bases fitting TRBD2. The CDR3 sequence is 15 residues long. Germline V lookup: CDR1 SNHLY, CDR2 FYNNEI. Trimming at V came to 6 bases and at J to 4 bases, leaving 10 bases not matched to a gene. The CDR3: CASRIPIAGAYEQYF. The CDR3 DNA sequence: TGTGCCAGCAGGATCCCAATAGCGGGAGCGTACGAGCAGTACTTC.